This TCR beta chain was captured in a study of response to subunit inactivated influenza vaccine (dated by TCRdb to 2016 to 2019). Concerning the study at large: Deep quantitative profiling of the T cell receptor repertoire was used in the study to follow responses to a trivalent subunit inactivated influenza vaccine. General conclusions and limits of the study: The authors proposed that each seasonal influenza vaccination may bring in only a limited number of new T cells.

The library came from RT-PCR. The run used an Illumina HiSeq 2500. The public reads were quality trimmed at Q25 with fastp and then assembled into clones with MiXCR by TCRdb, keeping productive beta chains. When rows share a CDR3 protein, they turn into one entry using the most common DNA and genes. The sample contains 500,000 or so distinct CDR3 sequences, approximately 9.9% of them found a single time. The top ten clones comprise 9.5% to 15% of the sample. This clonotype came up many times. The clone's antigen remains unknown. No much larger clone is present one base from it, and per-base qualities are unavailable. From its cysteine to its phenylalanine, the CDR3 spans 12 amino acids. Only the CDR3 DNA is retained, 36 bases long and in frame from the first base. V lost 5 bases and J lost 7 bases; the stretch between them is 12 bases long. The time point label on this specimen signifies: 45 to 55 days after influenza vaccine administration.

The receptor's source is a man between 45 and 60 years old who received an inactivated influenza vaccine. Donor details come from another sample of the same person, matched by shared clones. Recombination connected TRBV12-3 or TRBV12-4 to TRBJ2-7; the D segment cannot be called with confidence. The sample consisted of PBMCs from blood, taken roughly 48 days after vaccination. At the DNA level, the sequence is TGTGCCAGCAGTCAGGCCCTAGGGGAGCAGTACTTC. Translation gives CASSQALGEQYF.